This T cell receptor (beta chain) was identified during a study of blood T cell repertoires in COVID-19. Across the whole study: The United States, Italy and Spain were the sources of the acute and convalescent COVID-19 samples.

Per the study methods: It was from reference gene primer amplification that nucleated cell counts were estimated. Sequencing was performed with immunoSEQ multiplex PCR; in TCRdb, only in-frame clones are kept and a portion is missing. The V and J calls and clone size come from that table; D and trimming were worked out from the DNA. The sample holds around 84,000 clones, 75% to 90% seen once. Per the germline V gene, CDR1 is KGHDR and CDR2 is SFDVKD. Trimming cost V 4 bases and J 6 bases; bases outside gene matches: 7. The CDR3 spans 15 residues. The V and J genes are TRBV24-1 and TRBJ2-3; the match to TRBD2 covers 9 bases. Sequenced sample: peripheral blood. The sequence was collected from a woman aged 40 to 55 with active or convalescent COVID-19. In DNA, the CDR3 is TGTGCCACCAGTGACGGCGGGGGGGGAGCGGATACGCAGTATTTT. Its protein product is CATSDGGGGADTQYF.